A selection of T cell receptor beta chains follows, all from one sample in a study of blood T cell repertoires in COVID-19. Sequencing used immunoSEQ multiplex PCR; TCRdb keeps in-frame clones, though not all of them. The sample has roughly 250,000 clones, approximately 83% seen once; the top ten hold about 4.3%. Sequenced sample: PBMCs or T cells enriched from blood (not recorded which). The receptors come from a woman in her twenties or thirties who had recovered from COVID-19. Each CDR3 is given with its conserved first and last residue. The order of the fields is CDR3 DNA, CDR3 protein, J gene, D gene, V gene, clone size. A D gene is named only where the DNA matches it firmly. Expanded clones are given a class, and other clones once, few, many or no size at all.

CDR3nt: TGTGCCAGCAGCTTGGGCCGGGGAACAGATACGCAGTATTTT
CDR3aa: CASSLGRGTDTQYF
j_gene: TRBJ2-3
d_gene: .
v_gene: TRBV5-5
abundance: .

CDR3nt: TGTGCCTGGAGCCCCCGCCCGGGGGGAGATACGCAGTATTTT
CDR3aa: CAWSPRPGGDTQYF
j_gene: TRBJ2-3
d_gene: TRBD2
v_gene: TRBV30
abundance: once

CDR3nt: TGTGCCAGTAGTATAATGGACAGTGGCTATGGCTACACCTTC
CDR3aa: CASSIMDSGYGYTF
j_gene: TRBJ1-2
d_gene: .
v_gene: TRBV19
abundance: once

CDR3nt: TGTGCCAGCAGCGTAGATCTGGGGCAGGCCTATGGCTACACCTTC
CDR3aa: CASSVDLGQAYGYTF
j_gene: TRBJ1-2
d_gene: .
v_gene: TRBV9
abundance: once

CDR3nt: TGTGCCAGCAGTCCCCGGGACAGACATTTT
CDR3aa: CASSPRDRHF
j_gene: TRBJ1-4
d_gene: TRBD1
v_gene: TRBV27
abundance: .

CDR3nt: TGTGCCAGCAGCCTCGGGACAGGGACTCTTGAAGACTATGGCTACACCTTC
CDR3aa: CASSLGTGTLEDYGYTF
j_gene: TRBJ1-2
d_gene: TRBD1
v_gene: TRBV11-2
abundance: .

CDR3nt: TGCGCCAGCAGCTCCGGGACAGGAGAGTCACCCCTCCACTTT
CDR3aa: CASSSGTGESPLHF
j_gene: TRBJ1-6
d_gene: TRBD1
v_gene: TRBV5-1
abundance: .

CDR3nt: TGTGCCAGCAGCTTAGGGACAGGAGCTAGCACAGATACGCAGTATTTT
CDR3aa: CASSLGTGASTDTQYF
j_gene: TRBJ2-3
d_gene: TRBD1
v_gene: TRBV7-9
abundance: once

CDR3nt: TGTGCCAGCAGCTTGGACAGGGGTCGGGTCTACGAGCAGTACTTC
CDR3aa: CASSLDRGRVYEQYF
j_gene: TRBJ2-7
d_gene: TRBD1
v_gene: TRBV5-4
abundance: few

CDR3nt: TGCGCCAGCCGCATGGGTTCCCCTCTTTACAATGAGCAGTTCTTC
CDR3aa: CASRMGSPLYNEQFF
j_gene: TRBJ2-1
d_gene: .
v_gene: TRBV5-1
abundance: .

CDR3nt: TGTGCCAGCAGCCCCGTCGGGGACTGGGGGGATCCTGAAGCTTTCTTT
CDR3aa: CASSPVGDWGDPEAFF
j_gene: TRBJ1-1
d_gene: .
v_gene: TRBV7-9
abundance: .

CDR3nt: TGTGCCAGCAGCTTTGGTCCAGGGACTGGAAACACCATATATTTT
CDR3aa: CASSFGPGTGNTIYF
j_gene: TRBJ1-3
d_gene: .
v_gene: TRBV5-4
abundance: .

CDR3nt: TGTGCCTGGAGTCCCCTAACCACTGAAGCTTTCTTT
CDR3aa: CAWSPLTTEAFF
j_gene: TRBJ1-1
d_gene: .
v_gene: TRBV30
abundance: .

CDR3nt: TGTGCCAGCAGCTTAGGGACTAGTACCCATGAGCAGTTCTTC
CDR3aa: CASSLGTSTHEQFF
j_gene: TRBJ2-1
d_gene: TRBD2
v_gene: TRBV11-2
abundance: .

CDR3nt: TGTGCCAGCAGCTTGGGTGAGGGGGCGGTGGGAAGTCAGCCCCAGCATTTT
CDR3aa: CASSLGEGAVGSQPQHF
j_gene: TRBJ1-5
d_gene: TRBD1
v_gene: TRBV5-5
abundance: .

CDR3nt: TGTGCCAGCAGTCCGACACCCGTGGAGGGTCCCCAAGAGACCCAGTACTTC
CDR3aa: CASSPTPVEGPQETQYF
j_gene: TRBJ2-5
d_gene: .
v_gene: TRBV6-2/TRBV6-3
abundance: once

CDR3nt: TGCGCCAGCAGCGAGAGCGGGGGGGGCTCCTACAATGAGCAGTTCTTC
CDR3aa: CASSESGGGSYNEQFF
j_gene: TRBJ2-1
d_gene: TRBD2
v_gene: TRBV5-1
abundance: .

CDR3nt: TGCGCCAGCAGTGACTATGAGGAAGGGACCCAGTACTTC
CDR3aa: CASSDYEEGTQYF
j_gene: TRBJ2-5
d_gene: .
v_gene: TRBV10-1
abundance: .

CDR3nt: TGCAGTGCTAGTTTGACAGGGAGATACAATGAGCAGTTCTTC
CDR3aa: CSASLTGRYNEQFF
j_gene: TRBJ2-1
d_gene: TRBD1
v_gene: TRBV20-1
abundance: .

CDR3nt: TGTGCCAGCAGTTCCCCGCTGGTCCAGGGTTCCTATGGCTACACCTTC
CDR3aa: CASSSPLVQGSYGYTF
j_gene: TRBJ1-2
d_gene: .
v_gene: TRBV28
abundance: .

CDR3nt: TGTGCCAGCACACAGGGGGCCGGTGGAAACACCATATATTTT
CDR3aa: CASTQGAGGNTIYF
j_gene: TRBJ1-3
d_gene: TRBD1
v_gene: TRBV18
abundance: once

CDR3nt: TGCGCCAGCAGCTCGGAGCTGGGGACATCCTACGAGCAGTACTTC
CDR3aa: CASSSELGTSYEQYF
j_gene: TRBJ2-7
d_gene: .
v_gene: TRBV5-1
abundance: .

CDR3nt: TGTGCCATCAGTGAGGGGGCAGGGGAGACCCAGTACTTC
CDR3aa: CAISEGAGETQYF
j_gene: TRBJ2-5
d_gene: .
v_gene: TRBV10-3
abundance: many

CDR3nt: TGTGCCAGCAGCGCGGGGGGCTGGCGGGCCGGGGAGCTGTTTTTT
CDR3aa: CASSAGGWRAGELFF
j_gene: TRBJ2-2
d_gene: .
v_gene: TRBV9
abundance: .

CDR3nt: TGTGCCAGTTCTTCCACGGGACTAGCGGGAGAGAAGCAGTACTTC
CDR3aa: CASSSTGLAGEKQYF
j_gene: TRBJ2-7
d_gene: TRBD2
v_gene: TRBV7-2
abundance: .

CDR3nt: TGTGCCAGCCAACTATCGGATACGCAGTATTTT
CDR3aa: CASQLSDTQYF
j_gene: TRBJ2-3
d_gene: .
v_gene: TRBV28
abundance: .

CDR3nt: TGTGCCAGCAGTTTACGTCAGCGGGAGATAAGCACAGATACGCAGTATTTT
CDR3aa: CASSLRQREISTDTQYF
j_gene: TRBJ2-3
d_gene: TRBD2
v_gene: TRBV28
abundance: .

CDR3nt: TGTGCCAGCAGCTTATCGGGACTGCTTAATTCACCCCTCCACTTT
CDR3aa: CASSLSGLLNSPLHF
j_gene: TRBJ1-6
d_gene: .
v_gene: TRBV11-2
abundance: .

CDR3nt: TGTGCCAGCAGCTTAGATAGGGGGGGAGAGCCCCAGCATTTT
CDR3aa: CASSLDRGGEPQHF
j_gene: TRBJ1-5
d_gene: .
v_gene: TRBV11-2
abundance: .

CDR3nt: TGTGCCAGCGGGACAGGGTATAGCAATCAGCCCCAGCATTTT
CDR3aa: CASGTGYSNQPQHF
j_gene: TRBJ1-5
d_gene: TRBD1
v_gene: TRBV6-5
abundance: few

CDR3nt: TGTGCCAGTAGTTCCTCTCGACTAGCGGGAGTGAGCGGGGAGCTGTTTTTT
CDR3aa: CASSSSRLAGVSGELFF
j_gene: TRBJ2-2
d_gene: TRBD2
v_gene: TRBV19
abundance: .

CDR3nt: TGTGCCAGCAGCGTCGTCTCTAGCGGCCTTTTGCCCCAGTACTTC
CDR3aa: CASSVVSSGLLPQYF
j_gene: TRBJ2-5
d_gene: TRBD2
v_gene: TRBV7-9
abundance: .

CDR3nt: TGTGCCAGCAGCCAAGATCGGGTTGAGCAGTTCTTC
CDR3aa: CASSQDRVEQFF
j_gene: TRBJ2-1
d_gene: .
v_gene: TRBV4-2
abundance: .

CDR3nt: TGTGCCAGCAGCCAAGTCCCCGGGGGTGAGCAGTTCTTC
CDR3aa: CASSQVPGGEQFF
j_gene: TRBJ2-1
d_gene: .
v_gene: TRBV3-1/TRBV3-2
abundance: .

CDR3nt: TGTGCCAGCAGCTTAACGGGGTCCAGCTCTGGAAACACCATATATTTT
CDR3aa: CASSLTGSSSGNTIYF
j_gene: TRBJ1-3
d_gene: .
v_gene: TRBV11-2
abundance: .

CDR3nt: TGTGCCAGCAGTTTCAGGGGATCCTATAATTCACCCCTCCACTTT
CDR3aa: CASSFRGSYNSPLHF
j_gene: TRBJ1-6
d_gene: .
v_gene: TRBV27
abundance: .

CDR3nt: TGTGCCAGCAGCGTAGGTGATAGCCAGAAGCTCAATCAGCCCCAGCATTTT
CDR3aa: CASSVGDSQKLNQPQHF
j_gene: TRBJ1-5
d_gene: .
v_gene: TRBV9
abundance: few

CDR3nt: TGCGCCAGCAGCCAATGGCACACGATGAACACTGAAGCTTTCTTT
CDR3aa: CASSQWHTMNTEAFF
j_gene: TRBJ1-1
d_gene: .
v_gene: TRBV4-1
abundance: .

CDR3nt: TGTGCCAGCAGCCATAGGGGCGCGGGAGGGTCGGCCGAGCAGTACTTC
CDR3aa: CASSHRGAGGSAEQYF
j_gene: TRBJ2-7
d_gene: TRBD2
v_gene: TRBV3-1/TRBV3-2
abundance: .

CDR3nt: TGCGCCAGCAGCTTCTCCGGGACAGGGGGGAGTGGGCAAGAGACCCAGTACTTC
CDR3aa: CASSFSGTGGSGQETQYF
j_gene: TRBJ2-5
d_gene: TRBD1
v_gene: TRBV5-1
abundance: once

CDR3nt: TGTGCCTGGACAGGGGGCGGCAATTCACCCCTCCACTTT
CDR3aa: CAWTGGGNSPLHF
j_gene: TRBJ1-6
d_gene: TRBD1
v_gene: TRBV30
abundance: .

CDR3nt: TGTGCCAGCAAGGGACTAGCGGGATCCGGTGAGCAGTTCTTC
CDR3aa: CASKGLAGSGEQFF
j_gene: TRBJ2-1
d_gene: TRBD2
v_gene: TRBV7-3
abundance: .

CDR3nt: TGTGCCAGCAGCCAAGGCCGGGGGACAGGATCAGAGACCCAGTACTTC
CDR3aa: CASSQGRGTGSETQYF
j_gene: TRBJ2-5
d_gene: TRBD1
v_gene: TRBV3-1/TRBV3-2
abundance: .

CDR3nt: TGCAGCGTCCGACAGGGGTCAGATACGCAGTATTTT
CDR3aa: CSVRQGSDTQYF
j_gene: TRBJ2-3
d_gene: TRBD1
v_gene: TRBV29-1
abundance: .

CDR3nt: TGTGCCAGCAGCTTAGGGGCGACCTACGAGCAGTACTTC
CDR3aa: CASSLGATYEQYF
j_gene: TRBJ2-7
d_gene: .
v_gene: TRBV7-9
abundance: .

CDR3nt: TGCGCCAGCAGTCCCTCTTTACGGGGTAGCTCCTACAATGAGCAGTTCTTC
CDR3aa: CASSPSLRGSSYNEQFF
j_gene: TRBJ2-1
d_gene: .
v_gene: TRBV10-2
abundance: .

CDR3nt: TGTGCCAGCAGCGTAGTATCTGGTATAAGAGCCTTTAATACGCAGTATTTT
CDR3aa: CASSVVSGIRAFNTQYF
j_gene: TRBJ2-3
d_gene: .
v_gene: TRBV9
abundance: .

CDR3nt: TGTGCCAGCAGCTTGGGCGGGGATTTGGGAGAGCAGTACTTC
CDR3aa: CASSLGGDLGEQYF
j_gene: TRBJ2-7
d_gene: .
v_gene: TRBV5-8
abundance: .

CDR3nt: TGTGCCAGCACCCTCTTGGGACAGGGGTCTAACTATGGCTACACCTTC
CDR3aa: CASTLLGQGSNYGYTF
j_gene: TRBJ1-2
d_gene: TRBD1
v_gene: TRBV27
abundance: .

CDR3nt: TGTGCCAGCAGCTTGGCCGGAGGGACAGGGGCCAATGAGCAGTTCTTC
CDR3aa: CASSLAGGTGANEQFF
j_gene: TRBJ2-1
d_gene: TRBD1
v_gene: TRBV7-7
abundance: .

CDR3nt: TGTGCCAGCAGTTTATCTCGGACAGGGAGTCTAGGTAATCAGCCCCAGCATTTT
CDR3aa: CASSLSRTGSLGNQPQHF
j_gene: TRBJ1-5
d_gene: TRBD1
v_gene: TRBV28
abundance: once